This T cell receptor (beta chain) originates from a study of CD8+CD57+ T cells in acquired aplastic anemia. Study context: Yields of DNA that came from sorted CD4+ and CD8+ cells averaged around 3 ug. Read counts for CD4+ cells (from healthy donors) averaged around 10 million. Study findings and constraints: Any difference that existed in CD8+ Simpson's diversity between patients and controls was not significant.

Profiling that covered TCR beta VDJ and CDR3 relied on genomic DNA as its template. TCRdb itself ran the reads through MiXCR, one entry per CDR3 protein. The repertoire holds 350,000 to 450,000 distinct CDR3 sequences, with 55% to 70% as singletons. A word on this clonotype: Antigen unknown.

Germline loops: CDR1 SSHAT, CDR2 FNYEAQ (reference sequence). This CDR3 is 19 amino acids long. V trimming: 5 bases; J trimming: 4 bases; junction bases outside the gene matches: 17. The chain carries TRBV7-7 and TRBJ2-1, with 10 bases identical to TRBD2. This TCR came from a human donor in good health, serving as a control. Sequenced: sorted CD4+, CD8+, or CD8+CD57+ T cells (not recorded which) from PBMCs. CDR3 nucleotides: TGTGCCAGCAGCCGCCCCCCTACTAGCGGGGCAGGGGGATACAATGAGCAGTTCTTC. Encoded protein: CASSRPPTSGAGGYNEQFF.